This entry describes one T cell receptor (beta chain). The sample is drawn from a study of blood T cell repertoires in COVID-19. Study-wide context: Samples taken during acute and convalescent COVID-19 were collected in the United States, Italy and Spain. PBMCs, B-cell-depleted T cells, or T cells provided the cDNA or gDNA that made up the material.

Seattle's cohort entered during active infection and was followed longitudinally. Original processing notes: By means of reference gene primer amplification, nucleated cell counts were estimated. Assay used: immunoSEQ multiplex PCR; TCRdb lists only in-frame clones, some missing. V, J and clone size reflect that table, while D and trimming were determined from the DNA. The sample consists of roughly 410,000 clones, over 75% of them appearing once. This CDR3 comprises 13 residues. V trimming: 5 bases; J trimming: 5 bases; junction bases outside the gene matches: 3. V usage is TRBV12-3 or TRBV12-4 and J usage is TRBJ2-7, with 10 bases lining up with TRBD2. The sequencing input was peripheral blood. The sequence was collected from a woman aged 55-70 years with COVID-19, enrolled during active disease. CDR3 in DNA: TGTGCCAGCAGTAGGACTAGCGGCAACGAGCAGTACTTC. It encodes CASSRTSGNEQYF.